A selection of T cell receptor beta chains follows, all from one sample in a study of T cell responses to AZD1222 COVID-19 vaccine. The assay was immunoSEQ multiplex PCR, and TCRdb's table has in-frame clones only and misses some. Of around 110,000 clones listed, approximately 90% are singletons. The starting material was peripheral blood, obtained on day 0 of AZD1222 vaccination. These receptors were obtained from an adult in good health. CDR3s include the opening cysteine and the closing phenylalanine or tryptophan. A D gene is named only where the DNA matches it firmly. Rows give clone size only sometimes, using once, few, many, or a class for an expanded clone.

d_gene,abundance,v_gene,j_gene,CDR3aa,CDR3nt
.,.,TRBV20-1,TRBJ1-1,CSAREGAVAFF,TGCAGTGCTAGAGAAGGGGCAGTAGCTTTCTTT
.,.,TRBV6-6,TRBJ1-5,CASTPQGLVNQPQHF,TGTGCCAGCACCCCCCAGGGGTTGGTGAATCAGCCCCAGCATTTT
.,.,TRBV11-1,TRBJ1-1,CASTDTRGHTEAFF,TGTGCCAGCACCGACACAAGGGGACACACTGAAGCTTTCTTT
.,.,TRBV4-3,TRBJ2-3,CASSQVVGLGQDTQYF,TGCGCCAGCAGCCAGGTCGTTGGGCTAGGTCAAGATACGCAGTATTTT
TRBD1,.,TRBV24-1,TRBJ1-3,CATSDLQDRPSGNTIYF,TGTGCCACCAGTGATTTGCAGGACAGGCCCTCTGGAAACACCATATATTTT
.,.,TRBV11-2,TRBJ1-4,CASSLGTDGFNEKLFF,TGTGCCAGCAGCTTAGGAACGGACGGATTTAATGAAAAACTGTTTTTT
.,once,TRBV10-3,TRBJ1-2,CAIRGDGEGYTF,TGTGCCATCAGGGGGGACGGAGAGGGCTACACCTTC
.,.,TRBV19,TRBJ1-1,CASSMGWGGTEAFF,TGTGCCAGTAGTATGGGATGGGGGGGCACTGAAGCTTTCTTT
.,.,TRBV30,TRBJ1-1,CAWSVLVVNTEAFF,TGTGCCTGGAGTGTATTAGTAGTTAACACTGAAGCTTTCTTT
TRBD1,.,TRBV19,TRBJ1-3,CASSIPPDRVSGNTIYF,TGTGCCAGTAGTATACCGCCGGACAGGGTCTCAGGAAACACCATATATTTT
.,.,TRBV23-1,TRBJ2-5,CASSQVTGGLLTETQYF,TGCGCCAGCAGTCAAGTAACCGGGGGCCTTCTCACAGAGACCCAGTACTTC
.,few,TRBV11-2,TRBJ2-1,CASSPQRDPGPYNEQFF,TGTGCCAGCAGCCCTCAGAGGGACCCAGGCCCCTACAATGAGCAGTTCTTC
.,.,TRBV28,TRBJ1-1,CASSVSTEAFF,TGTGCCAGCAGTGTAAGCACTGAAGCTTTCTTT
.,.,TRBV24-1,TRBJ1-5,CATSDGGSEAQHF,TGTGCCACCAGTGATGGAGGATCGGAGGCCCAGCATTTT
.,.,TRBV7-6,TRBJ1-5,CASSFLEGINQPQHF,TGTGCCAGCAGCTTCCTCGAGGGGATCAATCAGCCCCAGCATTTT
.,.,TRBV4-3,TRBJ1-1,CASSLALRGGAFF,TGCGCCAGCAGCCTGGCTCTTCGCGGGGGAGCTTTCTTT
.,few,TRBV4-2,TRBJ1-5,CASSQQNDRNNQPQHF,TGTGCCAGCAGCCAACAGAACGACAGGAATAATCAGCCCCAGCATTTT
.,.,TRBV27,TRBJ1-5,CASSLSIGSNQPQHF,TGTGCCAGCAGTTTATCGATCGGTAGCAATCAGCCCCAGCATTTT
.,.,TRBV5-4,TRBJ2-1,CASSPTPSAANEQFF,TGTGCCAGCAGCCCGACCCCGTCGGCGGCAAATGAGCAGTTCTTC
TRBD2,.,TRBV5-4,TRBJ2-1,CASSGTSGTYYNEQFF,TGTGCCAGCAGTGGGACTAGCGGGACCTATTACAATGAGCAGTTCTTC
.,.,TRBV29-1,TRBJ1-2,CSVRQNYGYTF,TGCAGCGTTAGGCAGAACTATGGCTACACCTTC
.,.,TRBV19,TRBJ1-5,CASSDRGVGNQPQHF,TGTGCCAGTAGTGATAGGGGGGTCGGTAATCAGCCCCAGCATTTT
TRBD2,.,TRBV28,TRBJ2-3,CANSPAGGTDTQYF,TGTGCCAACTCCCCAGCGGGAGGTACAGATACGCAGTATTTT
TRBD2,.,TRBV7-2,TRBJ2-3,CASSGTSGSRDTQYF,TGTGCCAGCAGCGGGACTAGCGGGAGTCGAGATACGCAGTATTTT
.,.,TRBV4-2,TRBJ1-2,CASSQELRGAYGYTF,TGTGCCAGCAGCCAAGAACTAAGGGGTGCCTATGGCTACACCTTC
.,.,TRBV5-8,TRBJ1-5,CASSYLFGNQPQHF,TGTGCCAGCAGCTACCTATTCGGCAATCAGCCCCAGCATTTT
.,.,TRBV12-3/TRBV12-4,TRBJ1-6,CASSQLPNSPLHF,TGTGCCAGCAGTCAACTTCCCAATTCACCCCTCCACTTT
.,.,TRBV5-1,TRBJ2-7,CASSLQPGTYEQYF,TGCGCCAGCAGCTTACAACCAGGGACCTACGAGCAGTACTTC
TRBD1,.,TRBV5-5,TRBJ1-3,CASRDYRGRSSGNTIYF,TGTGCCAGCAGGGATTACAGGGGTCGTTCCTCTGGAAACACCATATATTTT
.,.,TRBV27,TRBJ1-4,CASSPRTFGKLFF,TGTGCCAGCAGTCCGCGGACGTTTGGGAAACTGTTTTTT
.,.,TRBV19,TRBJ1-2,CASSMGASYGYTF,TGTGCCAGTAGTATGGGTGCTAGCTATGGCTACACCTTC
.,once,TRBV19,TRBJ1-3,CASSPRTDGNTIYF,TGTGCCAGTAGTCCCCGGACGGACGGAAACACCATATATTTT
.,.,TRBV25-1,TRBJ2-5,CASSDGARETQYF,TGTGCCAGCAGTGACGGAGCGCGGGAGACCCAGTACTTC
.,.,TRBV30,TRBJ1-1,CAWSPKGGGTEAFF,TGTGCCTGGAGTCCCAAGGGTGGGGGGACTGAAGCTTTCTTT
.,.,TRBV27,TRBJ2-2,CASSLPQTGSNTGELFF,TGTGCCAGCAGTCTTCCACAAACAGGATCGAACACCGGGGAGCTGTTTTTT
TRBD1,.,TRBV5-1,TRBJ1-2,CASSSTGGDYYGYTF,TGCGCCAGCAGCTCGACAGGGGGCGACTACTATGGCTACACCTTC
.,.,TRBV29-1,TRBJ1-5,CSVEDPSSNQPQHF,TGCAGCGTTGAAGACCCAAGTAGCAATCAGCCCCAGCATTTT
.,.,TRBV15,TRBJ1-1,CATSSSLGSNTEAFF,TGTGCCACCAGCAGTTCCTTGGGATCGAACACTGAAGCTTTCTTT
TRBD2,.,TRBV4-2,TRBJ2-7,CASSQFVTGTSGRAEYEQYF,TGTGCCAGCAGCCAATTTGTAACCGGGACTAGCGGGAGGGCCGAGTACGAGCAGTACTTC
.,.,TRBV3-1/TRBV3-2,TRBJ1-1,CASSQWGPGIETFF,.
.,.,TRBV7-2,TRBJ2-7,CASSFTQSSYEQYF,TGTGCCAGCAGCTTTACCCAAAGCTCCTACGAGCAGTACTTC